There are a few counts of the clone carrying this TCR beta chain. Antigen: not known. Individual cDNA molecules in this library carried unique molecular identifiers. In the source study's methods: Per sample, the median was roughly 96,000 TCRs, with values from about 24,000 to 680,000. Each CDR3 protein gets one entry after TCRdb re-called the RACE reads with MiXCR. What appears here as the V and J calls and clone size reflects TCRdb's work, not the paper's. This table holds over 100,000 distinct CDR3 sequences, about 9.4% found once. V lost 4 bases, J lost 10 bases, and 7 bases stayed unmatched. Germline V gives CDR1 LGHNA, CDR2 YNFKEQ. There are 14 residues in the CDR3. The record originates from a study of human T cells and chemical hapten exposure. About the study: Small discrepancies in pooled library volume mainly accounted for the varying TCR yields per sample. Notes on the study in general: The study found that DPC sensitization did not change TCRs above 1 in 1000 frequency.

Time point here: healthy volunteer bleed at 2 weeks. Someone pulled total RNA out of unfractionated whole blood. Sequenced: whole blood. V gene TRBV4-2 combines with J gene TRBJ1-6; TRBD1 matches at 7 bases. The sequence was obtained from a male donor in good health. Some clones in this sample may be carry-over from other donors' samples. The CDR3 region has the DNA TGTGCCAGCAGCCCCCGACAGGGACGCTCACCCCTCCACTTT. Translated: CASSPRQGRSPLHF.